This T cell receptor beta chain was captured by sequencing in a study of blood T cells in healthy people across ages. Broader study findings: Strong correlation was found linking TCR beta diversity to naive T cell percentage.

CDR1 is MDHEN and CDR2 is SYDVKM in the germline V gene. This CDR3 is built from 15 residues. Trimming removed 6 bases at V and 9 bases at J, with 21 bases between. Each sample had at least 6 million PBMCs isolated. The second PCR ran roughly 6 to 11 cycles with a sample-barcoded 5' primer and J-beta primers. Each cDNA molecule received a tag from a template-switch adaptor that had 12 random nucleotides. TCRdb re-analysed the 5' RACE reads in MiXCR, keeping a single row per CDR3 protein. This table has approximately 1.5 million distinct CDR3 sequences, 30% to 35% appearing once. As to this clonotype: Its specificity is not known.

Sequenced input: blood. The TCR was taken from a young woman in good health. V and J are TRBV28 and TRBJ2-1; TRBD1 is a possible D gene (6 bases). This chain's CDR3 is CASSLSGAQTREQFF. The CDR3 nucleotides are TGTGCCAGCAGCCTATCAGGGGCGCAAACTCGTGAGCAGTTCTTC.